These 30 T cell receptor beta chains originate from one sample sequenced in a study of CD8+ T cells in alopecia areata. Noted treatment: oral pan-JAK inhibitor, 5-10 mg twice daily. Sequencing templates came from extracted RNA that was reverse transcribed into cDNA. The repertoire was sequenced with immunoSEQ multiplex PCR; TCRdb's copy has only in-frame clones and lacks some. The sample contains 85,000 to 95,000 clones, around three quarters of which appear only once. The sequences come from CD8+ T cells sorted from blood, collected at roughly week 45, from a patient treated with tofacitinib. The receptors here all came from a human donor with alopecia areata.

V gene TRBV7-2 combines with J gene TRBJ2-2; 9 bases map to TRBD1. This CDR3 is 16 amino acids long. Trimming cost V 4 bases and J 6 bases; bases outside gene matches: 9. Germline V gives CDR1 SGHTA, CDR2 FQGNSA. The CDR3 DNA sequence: TGTGCCAGCAGCTATCGGACAGGGGAACGGGCCGGGGAGCTGTTTTTT. It is translated as CASSYRTGERAGELFF. Full variable domain (missing parts from reference TRBV7-2 and TRBJ2-2): GAGVSQSPSNKVTEKGKDVELRCDPISGHTALYWYRQSLGQGLEFLIYFQGNSAPDKSGLPSDRFSAERTGGSVSTLTIQRTQQEDSAVYLCASSYRTGERAGELFFGEGSRLTVL.

CDR3 protein: CANLAGRPSGANVLTF. Written as DNA, the CDR3 is TGTGCCAACTTAGCGGGGCGTCCCTCTGGGGCCAACGTCCTGACTTTC. The gene calls are TRBV2 and TRBJ2-6, with TRBD2 identical over 8 bases. Germline CDR1 reads SNHLY; CDR2 reads FYNNEI. J was trimmed by 0 bases and V by 10 bases; bases with no gene match: 8. This CDR3 contains 16 residues.

This chain connects TRBV27 to TRBJ1-2; no clear D gene. CDR3 length equals 11 residues. The germline V gene has CDR1 MNHEY and CDR2 SMNVEV (reference sequence). The V gene lost 6 bases and the J gene lost 13 bases, with 15 bases spanning the gap. The CDR3 loop is CASRDGPPPTF. The CDR3 coding sequence is TGTGCCAGCAGGGACGGACCTCCACCCACCTTC.

As concerns this clone: Other DNA sequences in this specimen translate into the identical CDR3. The CDR3 here is CASSLGLTDTQYF. CDR3 sequence (DNA): TGTGCCAGCAGCTTGGGACTCACAGATACGCAGTATTTT. J is TRBJ2-3 and V is TRBV7-7; tentative D call: TRBD2 (6 bases). Trimming removed 3 bases at V and 2 bases at J, with 6 bases between. CDR3 size: 13 residues. CDR1 and CDR2 (germline): SSHAT, FNYEAQ (reference sequence).

The table lists this clone with a count of one. V gene TRBV28 combines with J gene TRBJ2-2; 7 nucleotides agree with TRBD1. Germline V gives CDR1 MDHEN, CDR2 SYDVKM. The V and J ends lost 4 bases and 1 base, in that order; junction bases with no gene match: 3. The CDR3 spans 15 residues. DNA for the CDR3: TGTGCCAGCAGTTCTACAGGGGTGAACACCGGGGAGCTGTTTTTT. Protein product: CASSSTGVNTGELFF.

V usage is TRBV11-3 and J usage is TRBJ2-3; D is undetermined. Deletions cut 6 bases from V and 3 bases from J, with 19 bases between. The CDR3 is 16 residues long. Germline V gene lookup returns CDR1 SGHNT and CDR2 YENEEA. The CDR3 loop reads CASRNYGPGETDTQYF. The CDR3 DNA is TGTGCCAGCAGAAATTACGGACCAGGCGAGACAGATACGCAGTATTTT.

The chain recombines TRBV29-1 with TRBJ1-6; D perhaps matches TRBD1 (6 bases). The ends were cut back, 6 bases at V and 14 bases at J, with 17 bases in the middle. Per the germline V gene, CDR1 is SQVTM and CDR2 is ANQGSEA. The CDR3 extends over 12 amino acids. Here the CDR3 reads CSVWTVQGTLHF. In DNA, the CDR3 is TGCAGCGTCTGGACAGTCCAGGGCACCCTCCACTTT.

The J gene is TRBJ1-1, the V gene TRBV10-1, with D perhaps TRBD1 (5 bases). V lost 2 bases, J lost 1 base, and 5 bases lay in between. The CDR3 has 13 amino acids. Germline values: CDR1 WNHNN, CDR2 SYGVQD (reference sequence). The CDR3 DNA reads as TGCGCCAGCAGTGAGCAGGGGAACACTGAAGCTTTCTTT. It yields the protein CASSEQGNTEAFF.

J is TRBJ2-5 and V is TRBV29-1; D may be TRBD2 (6 bases). CDR1 and CDR2 from the germline V gene are SQVTM and ANQGSEA. There are 12 residues in the CDR3. The V gene lost 6 bases and the J gene lost 5 bases, with 13 bases spanning the gap. CDR3 nucleotides: TGCAGCGTGGTGGGAGGTTTTGAGACCCAGTACTTC. Its translation is CSVVGGFETQYF.

This clone was detected only a few times. The chain has TRBV6-5 and TRBJ1-4, with D unresolved. The germline CDR1 and CDR2 sequences are MNHEY and SVGAGI. The CDR3 runs to 15 residues. V lost 5 bases and J lost 5, with 15 bases in between. This chain's CDR3 is CASSTRGVENEKLFF. For the CDR3, the DNA is TGTGCCAGCAGTACCCGCGGGGTTGAGAATGAAAAACTGTTTTTT.

The chain joins TRBV6-1 to TRBJ1-2; tentatively, D is TRBD1 (6 bases). In germline, CDR1 is MNHNS, CDR2 SASEGT. The CDR3 is 12 amino acids. The V end was cut by 5 bases, the J end by 4 bases, with 8 bases between. The CDR3 sequence: CASSPQGYGYTF. The CDR3 coding sequence is TGTGCCAGCAGTCCACAGGGCTATGGCTACACCTTC.

The count of this clone is one. The rearrangement joins TRBV2 to TRBJ1-6; D possibly corresponds to TRBD1 (5 bases). This CDR3 is built from 12 residues. Germline V gives CDR1 SNHLY, CDR2 FYNNEI. Trimming cost V 6 bases and J 10 bases, with 10 bases left between them. The chain's CDR3 is CASSSGKSPLHF. CDR3 in DNA: TGTGCCAGCAGCTCAGGGAAGTCACCCCTCCACTTT.

This chain joins TRBV19 and TRBJ2-4; 9 bases fit TRBD2. The length of the CDR3 is 17 residues. Germline V CDR1 and CDR2: LNHDA, SQIVND (reference sequence). Germline trimming cut 8 bases from V and 7 bases from J; bases unmatched to any gene: 18. The CDR3, as DNA: TGTGCCAGTTCCCCTTGGGCTAGCGGGACCTTCGGGAACATTCAGTACTTC. Translating gives CASSPWASGTFGNIQYF.

This clone was seen only once. J is TRBJ2-7 and V is TRBV4-3; D perhaps matches TRBD1 (5 bases). Germline V lookup: CDR1 LGHNA, CDR2 YSLEER. The CDR3 length is 14 residues. Trimming took off 0 bases at V and 2 bases at J, with 8 bases between the two ends. The CDR3 DNA follows: TGCGCCAGCAGCCAAGATCTGGGGCCCTACGAGCAGTACTTC. Protein product: CASSQDLGPYEQYF.

The J gene is TRBJ2-5, the V gene TRBV15, with D possibly being TRBD1 (5 bases). The CDR3 length is 14 residues. Trimming pared 6 bases from V and 1 base from J, leaving 12 bases between. The germline V gene encodes CDR1 LNHNV and CDR2 YYDKDF (reference sequence). This chain's CDR3 is CATRRDSTQETQYF. CDR3 nucleotide sequence: TGTGCCACCAGGCGAGACAGCACCCAAGAGACCCAGTACTTC.

V is TRBV7-8 and J is TRBJ2-2; 7 nucleotides match TRBD1. CDR1 and CDR2 (germline): SGHVS, FQNEAQ. The ends lost 3 bases at V and 4 bases at J; junction bases unmatched: 11. CDR3 size: 17 residues. The CDR3 here is CASSLDSTGLVTGELFF. The CDR3 nucleotides are TGTGCCAGCAGCTTGGATTCGACAGGGTTGGTCACCGGGGAGCTGTTTTTT.

The chain employs TRBV4-3 and TRBJ1-1; D not resolved. There are 13 residues in the CDR3. Trimming took off 0 bases at V and 2 bases at J, with 4 bases between the two ends. Germline V gene data show CDR1 as LGHNA and CDR2 as YSLEER. The CDR3 reads CASSQDPNTEAFF. DNA of the CDR3: TGCGCCAGCAGCCAAGATCCTAACACTGAAGCTTTCTTT.

The rearrangement uses TRBV4-1 and TRBJ2-7, with TRBD2 matching over 10 bases. CDR1 is MGHRA, CDR2 YSYEKL, per germline. The CDR3 extends over 16 amino acids. Unmatched junction bases numbered 6, after V lost 0 bases and J lost 4 bases. This CDR3 is CASSQDVSSGGYEQYF. CDR3 in DNA: TGCGCCAGCAGCCAAGATGTCAGTAGCGGGGGGTACGAGCAGTACTTC.

Here the CDR3 reads CAWSEGGEQFF. In DNA form, the CDR3 reads TGTGCCTGGAGTGAGGGAGGTGAGCAGTTCTTC. The J gene is TRBJ2-1, the V gene TRBV30; weak D call: TRBD2 (6 bases). This CDR3 comprises 11 residues. V lost 1 base and J 9 bases, leaving 7 bases between the germline ends. Germline CDR1 is GTSNPN and CDR2 is SVGIG (reference sequence).

The chain joins TRBV11-2 to TRBJ2-5; 9 bases fit TRBD2. Germline CDR1 is SGHAT and CDR2 is FQNNGV. With V trimmed by 1 base and J by 2 bases, 8 bases remained unmatched. The CDR3 totals 17 residues. The CDR3 here is CASSLVAGGRRQETQYF. The DNA of the CDR3 is TGTGCCAGCAGCTTAGTTGCGGGGGGGCGCCGGCAAGAGACCCAGTACTTC.

The V and J genes are TRBV27 and TRBJ1-1; TRBD1 is a possible D gene (6 bases). The CDR3 has 16 residues. Looked up from germline, CDR1 is MNHEY and CDR2 is SMNVEV (reference sequence). V was cut by 5 bases and J by 0 bases, with 16 bases left in between. CDR3 DNA sequence: TGTGCCAGCAGTCTCCGTGGCAGGGGAATGAACACTGAAGCTTTCTTT. The encoded protein is CASSLRGRGMNTEAFF.

The chain carries TRBV29-1 and TRBJ1-2; D call uncertain. The ends were cut back, 2 bases at V and 0 bases at J, with 7 bases in the middle. CDR3 length equals 13 residues. CDR1 and CDR2 (germline): SQVTM, ANQGSEA. CDR3 region: CSVESNTNYGYTF. In DNA form, the CDR3 reads TGCAGCGTTGAAAGCAACACTAACTATGGCTACACCTTC.

This rearrangement joins TRBV7-9 to TRBJ2-1; a possible D gene is TRBD1 (6 bases). Germline CDR1 reads SEHNR; CDR2 reads FQNEAQ (reference sequence). Trimming stripped 6 bases from V and 4 bases from J, with 13 bases between. The CDR3 contains 14 residues. CDR3 coding DNA: TGTGCCAGCAGTAACAGGGAAACTTACAATGAGCAGTTCTTC. The encoded protein is CASSNRETYNEQFF. The whole variable domain, filled in from reference TRBV7-9 and TRBJ2-1, reads DTGVSQNPRHKITKRGQNVTFRCDPISEHNRLYWYRQTLGQGPEFLTYFQNEAQLEKSRLLSDRFSAERPKGSFSTLEIQRTEQGDSAMYLCASSNRETYNEQFFGPGTRLTVL.

This clone is a singleton in its sample. This chain links TRBV7-2 with TRBJ1-6, with a tentative D call TRBD1 (6 bases). CDR3 length: 16 amino acids. Germline CDR1 and CDR2: SGHTA and FQGNSA. Trimming shortened V by 5 bases and J by 9 bases, and 20 bases separated the two germline ends. CDR3 protein: CASSAQLQGFSSPLHF. The CDR3 coding sequence is TGTGCCAGCAGCGCGCAATTACAGGGTTTCAGTTCACCCCTCCACTTT.

V gene TRBV30 combines with J gene TRBJ2-1; 9 bases line up with TRBD2. There are 15 residues in the CDR3. In germline, CDR1 is GTSNPN, CDR2 SVGIG (reference sequence). V dropped 0 bases and J dropped 7; count of bases not matched to a gene: 7. DNA for the CDR3: TGTGCCTGGAGTGTATTGCTAGCGGGGACGAATGAGCAGTTCTTC. As protein: CAWSVLLAGTNEQFF.

The CDR3 nucleotides read TGCGCCAGCAGTCAATCGCACAGGGAAAGCAATCAGCCCCAGCATTTT. It is translated as CASSQSHRESNQPQHF. This rearrangement joins TRBV23-1 to TRBJ1-5; TRBD1 is a possible D gene (6 bases). TRBV23-1 is annotated as an ORF whose role is uncertain. The CDR3 is 16 amino acids. Trimming pared 0 bases from V and 1 base from J, leaving 10 bases between.

The chain is built from TRBV30 and TRBJ2-5; the D is unclear. The better agreement between TRBJ2-7 and the DNA end casts doubt on the J call. CDR3 size: 13 residues. The V gene's germline CDR1 is GTSNPN and CDR2 SVGIG (reference sequence). The CDR3: CAWSVGQNYEQYF. CDR3 bases: TGTGCCTGGAGTGTCGGGCAGAACTACGAGCAGTACTTC.

V is TRBV10-3 and J is TRBJ1-5; the D gene is possibly TRBD1 (6 bases). Trimming removed 11 bases at V and 3 bases at J, with 14 bases between. Germline CDR1 ENHRY, CDR2 SYGVKD. The CDR3 runs to 13 residues. The CDR3 sequence is CASYRDPNQPQHF. The DNA of the CDR3 is TGTGCCTCCTACAGGGATCCCAATCAGCCCCAGCATTTT.

The chain carries TRBV5-1 and TRBJ2-2; the D is unclear. Trimming stripped 9 bases from V and 1 base from J, with 7 bases between. The CDR3 has 12 residues. Germline V gene sequence: CDR1 SGHRS, CDR2 YFSETQ. The CDR3 is CAIRRNTGELFF. The CDR3, as DNA: TGCGCCATTCGTAGGAACACCGGGGAGCTGTTTTTT.

This clone was detected a few times. This rearrangement joins TRBV6-6 to TRBJ2-4; a weak D match, TRBD1 (5 bases). Trimming shortened V by 5 bases and J by 6 bases, and 8 bases separated the two germline ends. Germline loops: CDR1 MNHNY, CDR2 SVGAGI (reference sequence). The CDR3 spans 12 residues. Here the CDR3 reads CASSIDRNIQYF. CDR3 coding DNA: TGTGCCAGCAGTATAGACAGAAACATTCAGTACTTC.